This TCR beta chain stems from a study of OX40 agonist ivuxolimab in advanced cancers. For the study at large: The patients received ivuxolimab by intravenous route every 2 weeks at 0.01 to 10 mg/kg.

The table came from immunoSEQ multiplex PCR; TCRdb's copy has only in-frame clones and leaves some out. The sample carries tens of thousands of clones, about 86% recorded once. Points on this clone: Its specificity is unknown.

Regarding the study as a whole: The study observed clonal expansion of CD4+ and CD8+ blood T cells by week 6 at 0.1 to 3.0 mg/kg. Antigen targets of the expanded peripheral T cells went undetermined. CD8+ T cells were the subset that, on average, had more expanded clones than CD4+.

This specimen was CD4+ or CD8+ T cells sorted from blood, taken in a trial of the OX40 agonist ivuxolimab. The TCR originated in an adult with an advanced solid tumor such as melanoma, head and neck, liver or kidney cancer.

CDR3 amino acids: CASSLSWNEQFF. The CDR3 bases are TGCGCCAGCAGCTTGTCGTGGAATGAGCAGTTCTTC. The V call is TRBV5-1, the J call TRBJ2-1; no definite D call. Between the trimmed V and J ends, which lost 1 base and 7 bases, there was a span of 6 bases. Germline V gene lookup returns CDR1 SGHRS and CDR2 YFSETQ. The CDR3 loop spans 12 amino acids.